The rows below give T cell receptor beta chains drawn from one sample of a study of immune evolution from preneoplasia to lung adenocarcinoma. The assay was immunoSEQ multiplex PCR, and TCRdb's table has in-frame clones only and misses some. The table records some 41,000 clones, 65% to 80% of them present only once. The sequenced material came from FFPE invasive lung adenocarcinoma tissue. The receptors stem from a person in their 60s with lung adenocarcinoma. Each CDR3 is given without its conserved first and last residue.

TRBV11-2 ASSLAPLSSDTQY
TRBV29-1 SVEDREGTQY
TRBV28 ASRDTGELF
TRBV6-5 ASSYRGISTDTQY
TRBV19 ASTRSPGTAYGYT
TRBV7-9 ASSLAGGSNQPQH
TRBV30 AWSPPGVLNQPQH
TRBV10-3 AISTASNQPQH
TRBV16 ASSQSGGIADTQY
TRBV18 ASSPGAVGGTDTQY
TRBV2 ASSVTDTQY
TRBV28 ASSLWVGGQRTQY
TRBV6-1 ASSEVLAGGTGELF
TRBV19 ASNSRALPNTGELF
TRBV7-9 ASSPQVNEQY
TRBV18 ASSAASTDTQY
TRBV25-1 ASSDSGDVGTQY
TRBV29-1 SVGGTGNEKLF
TRBV2 ASRYGTLSGNTIY
TRBV4-2 ASSKWDRASSGNTIY
TRBV5-8 ASGLRGSETQY
TRBV5-4 ASSSPAGTDTQY